This T cell receptor (beta chain) was identified in a study of cytomegalovirus exposure and HLA in healthy donors. V lost 4 bases and J lost 0; bases outside the gene matches: 13. CDR3 length: 19 amino acids. Germline CDR1 is MNHNS and CDR2 is SASEGT. The PCR made use of 60 Vbeta and 13 Jbeta primers. The data were produced by immunoSEQ multiplex PCR, yet TCRdb's version contains in-frame clones alone and is incomplete. The sample holds about 150,000 clones. The TCR originated in a woman aged 45-65 years in good health and CMV-seronegative. The chain uses TRBV6-1 and TRBJ1-1; 11 positions agree with TRBD1. The material sequenced was PBMCs. The CDR3 reads CASSGLSGTGGFMNTEAFF. The DNA for the CDR3 is TGTGCCAGCAGTGGGTTATCCGGGACAGGGGGTTTTATGAACACTGAAGCTTTCTTT.